The clone carrying this T cell receptor (beta chain) was seen at least ten times. The antigen is unknown. Absent ophthalmopathy progression within 18 months defined stable Graves' hyperthyroidism. These data belong to a study of T cells in Graves' hyperthyroidism and ophthalmopathy. Whole-study results and caveats: With a median lead of roughly 6.8 months before onset, the model predicted ophthalmopathy. Ophthalmopathy could be told apart from stable hyperthyroidism with a 13 V-J model. Blood also held most thyroid clonotypes expanded beyond 0.001.

What was amplified from RNA transcripts were TCR beta CDR3 regions. HTBI primers were the set used in a first-round RT-PCR of the TCR CDR3. TCRdb ran MiXCR on the multiplex PCR reads and lists one entry per CDR3 protein. Among about 620,000 distinct CDR3 sequences, 15% to 20% were seen once, and the ten largest hold 3.8%. The clonotype was recovered from a woman in her twenties or thirties with Graves' hyperthyroidism. Sequences were obtained from blood.

CDR3 nucleotide sequence: TGTGCTAGTGGTTTTTCCCCGGACAGGGGCCAAGAGACCCAGTACTTC. Amino acids: CASGFSPDRGQETQYF. The V and J genes are TRBV12-5 and TRBJ2-5; 9 positions match TRBD1. J was trimmed by 1 base and V by 3 bases; bases with no gene match: 6. Germline CDR1 reads LGHNT; CDR2 reads FRNRAP. The CDR3 length is 16 residues.